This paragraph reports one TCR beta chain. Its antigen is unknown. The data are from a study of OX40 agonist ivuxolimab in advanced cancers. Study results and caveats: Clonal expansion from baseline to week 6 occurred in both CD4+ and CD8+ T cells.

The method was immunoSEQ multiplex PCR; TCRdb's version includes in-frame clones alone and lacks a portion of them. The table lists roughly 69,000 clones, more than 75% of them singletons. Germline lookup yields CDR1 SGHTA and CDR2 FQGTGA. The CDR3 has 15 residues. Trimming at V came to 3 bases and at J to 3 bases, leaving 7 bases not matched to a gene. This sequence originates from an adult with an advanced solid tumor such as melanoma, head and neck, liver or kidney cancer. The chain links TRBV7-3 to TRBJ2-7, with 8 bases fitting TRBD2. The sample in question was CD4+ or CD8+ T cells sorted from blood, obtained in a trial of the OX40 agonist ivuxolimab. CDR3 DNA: TGTGCCAGCAGCTTGGGGCCGGGACTAGGCTACGAGCAGTACTTC. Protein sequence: CASSLGPGLGYEQYF. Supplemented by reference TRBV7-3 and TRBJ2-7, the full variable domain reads GAGVSQTPSNKVTEKGKYVELRCDPISGHTALYWYRQSLGQGPEFLIYFQGTGAADDSGLPNDRFFAVRPEGSVSTLKIQRTERGDSAVYLCASSLGPGLGYEQYFGPGTRLTVT.